What follows are 27 T cell receptor beta chains derived from one specimen sequenced in a study of T cell changes during pregnancy in multiple sclerosis. Only in-frame clones appear in the TCRdb table, and some are missing; sequencing was by immunoSEQ multiplex PCR. The sample has roughly 90,000 clones, 90% to 95% seen once; the top ten hold approximately 4.5%. Here the sequenced sample was peripheral blood, taken in the first trimester of pregnancy. These receptor sequences come from a female donor with multiple sclerosis, enrolled in a pregnancy study.

The V and J genes are TRBV21-1 and TRBJ1-2; the table's TRBD1 call for D was not verified on the DNA. TRBV21-1 is a pseudogene. This CDR3 region has 12 residues. CDR3 sequence (DNA): TGTGCCATTCCAGGGTACGGCTATGGCTACACCTTC. Amino acid sequence: CAIPGYGYGYTF.

The V and J genes are TRBV2 and TRBJ1-5, with D possibly TRBD1 on 6 matching bases. The germline V gene has CDR1 SNHLY and CDR2 FYNNEI. The CDR3 consists of 14 residues. Trimming cost V 7 bases and J 3 bases, with 13 bases left between them. The CDR3 bases are TGTGCCAGCAAACCGGGACAAGTCAATCAGCCCCAGCATTTT. Residues: CASKPGQVNQPQHF.

The J gene is TRBJ2-1, the V gene TRBV9, with 8 bases aligning to TRBD2. V lost 0 bases to trimming and J lost 12 bases; unmatched junction nucleotides: 8. Germline V gene lookup returns CDR1 SGDLS and CDR2 YYNGEE. This CDR3 has 14 amino acids. CDR3 loop: CASSVGVEAGGQFF. In nucleotides, the CDR3 is TGTGCCAGCAGCGTAGGGGTGGAGGCGGGAGGGCAGTTCTTC.

J is TRBJ1-5 and V is TRBV6-6, with D unresolved. Per germline, CDR1 MNHNY and CDR2 SVGAGI (reference sequence). V shed 6 bases and J shed 0 bases, with 12 bases lying between them. The CDR3 totals 15 residues. For the CDR3, the DNA is TGTGCCAGCAGAGAGTCAGGAGGTAGCAATCAGCCCCAGCATTTT. It codes for CASRESGGSNQPQHF.

The rearrangement uses TRBV9 and TRBJ2-3; 15 bases align to TRBD2. CDR3 length: 17 residues. After removal of 0 bases from V and 3 bases from J, the junction contained 2 bases not matched to a gene. Germline lookup yields CDR1 SGDLS and CDR2 YYNGEE. The CDR3 DNA reads as TGTGCCAGCAGCGTAGAAGGGACTAGCGGGGGGACAGATACGCAGTATTTT. This encodes CASSVEGTSGGTDTQYF.

The chain employs TRBV12-5 and TRBJ1-6; D is ambiguous. Trimming took 6 bases from V and 7 from J, leaving 7 bases between them. The CDR3 contains 12 residues. Germline loops: CDR1 LGHNT, CDR2 FRNRAP. The CDR3 region is CASGLLNSPLHF. The CDR3 DNA is TGTGCTAGTGGACTCCTCAATTCACCCCTCCACTTT.

This CDR3 is CASTGGGLTGELFF. CDR3 coding DNA: TGTGCCAGCACGGGAGGGGGTCTCACCGGGGAGCTGTTTTTT. This sequence joins TRBV9 and TRBJ2-2; 8 positions agree with TRBD2. Looked up from germline, CDR1 is SGDLS and CDR2 is YYNGEE. The CDR3 loop spans 14 amino acids. The J segment lost 4 bases and the V segment lost 6 bases, leaving 5 bases of the junction unmatched.

The chain carries TRBV27 and TRBJ1-4; TRBD1 aligns across 9 bases. This CDR3 comprises 15 residues. CDR1 and CDR2 from the germline V gene are MNHEY and SMNVEV (reference sequence). The J segment lost 8 bases and the V segment lost 5 bases, leaving 9 bases of the junction unmatched. In nucleotides, the CDR3 is TGTGCCAGCAGTGACGGGACAGGGACTTTCGAAAAACTGTTTTTT. It encodes CASSDGTGTFEKLFF.

The chain is built from TRBV9 and TRBJ1-1; D is unclear. Trimming took off 3 bases at V and 5 bases at J, with 17 bases between the two ends. CDR1 and CDR2 from the germline V gene are SGDLS and YYNGEE. This CDR3 spans 15 amino acids. The CDR3 bases are TGTGCCAGCAGCGAAAATTGGGGTGGAGGGACTGAAGCTTTCTTT. This encodes CASSENWGGGTEAFF.

CDR3 loop: CASSLTSGGTYEQYF. The CDR3 region has the DNA TGTGCCAGCAGTTTAACTAGCGGGGGGACCTACGAGCAGTACTTC. The rearrangement uses TRBV27 and TRBJ2-7, with TRBD2 matching 12 bases. Germline V gene data show CDR1 as MNHEY and CDR2 as SMNVEV (reference sequence). This CDR3 has 15 residues. V shed 2 bases and J 2 bases; nucleotides not matched to a gene: 1.

V gene TRBV5-1 combines with J gene TRBJ1-1; 10 nucleotides align to TRBD1. V lost 4 bases to trimming and J lost 1 base; unmatched junction nucleotides: 4. Germline V lookup: CDR1 SGHRS, CDR2 YFSETQ. This CDR3 spans 15 amino acids. This chain's CDR3 is CASSPGTGANTEAFF. For the CDR3, the DNA is TGCGCCAGCAGCCCCGGGACAGGGGCGAACACTGAAGCTTTCTTT.

Here the CDR3 reads CASKAGGTGNTIYF. As DNA, the CDR3 is TGTGCCAGTAAGGCAGGGGGAACTGGAAACACCATATATTTT. The chain joins TRBV19 to TRBJ1-3; TRBD1 aligns across 7 bases. Trimming took 7 bases from V and 2 from J; bases not matched to a gene: 5. Germline V gene lookup returns CDR1 LNHDA and CDR2 SQIVND (reference sequence). This CDR3 has 14 amino acids.

This chain uses TRBV6-5 with TRBJ1-5, with 7 bases lining up with TRBD1. The germline V gene has CDR1 MNHEY and CDR2 SVGAGI. J gave up 3 bases and V 1 base, and 3 bases lay outside the gene matches. The CDR3 has 15 amino acids. The CDR3 loop reads CASSYWDSFNQPQHF. The CDR3 DNA follows: TGTGCCAGCAGTTACTGGGACAGCTTCAATCAGCCCCAGCATTTT.

The chain links TRBV7-2 to TRBJ1-1; D gene unclear. Germline CDR1 is SGHTA and CDR2 is FQGNSA. The CDR3 has 13 amino acids. The ends were cut back, 4 bases at V and 0 bases at J, with 6 bases in the middle. DNA for the CDR3: TGTGCCAGCAGCTCCCAGGTGAACACTGAAGCTTTCTTT. Translated, it gives CASSSQVNTEAFF.

DNA of the CDR3: TGTGCCAGCAGCTTCTGGACAGACTATGGCTACACCTTC. This sequence encodes CASSFWTDYGYTF. The rearrangement joins TRBV5-4 to TRBJ1-2, with D maybe TRBD1 (6 bases). Germline V lookup: CDR1 SGHNT, CDR2 YYREEE (reference sequence). V lost 2 bases and J lost 3, with 8 bases in between. The CDR3 spans 13 residues.

The J gene is TRBJ1-3, the V gene TRBV5-6; D perhaps matches TRBD1 (5 bases). This CDR3 comprises 16 residues. Trimming took off 3 bases at V and 4 bases at J, with 17 bases between the two ends. The germline gives CDR1 SGHDT, CDR2 YYEEEE. The chain's CDR3 is CASSSGGAKKGNTIYF. The DNA of the CDR3 is TGTGCCAGCAGCTCTGGAGGGGCCAAGAAGGGAAACACCATATATTTT.

The gene calls are TRBV9 and TRBJ1-2; D might be TRBD1 (6 bases). CDR1 SGDLS and CDR2 YYNGEE come from the germline V gene. The CDR3 has 13 amino acids. V was clipped by 6 bases and J by 6 bases, with 15 bases between them. The CDR3 here is CASTFSDSHGYTF. CDR3 in DNA: TGTGCCAGCACCTTTTCGGACAGCCATGGCTACACCTTC.

The genes are TRBV2 and TRBJ2-5, with TRBD2 matching over 12 bases. There are 18 residues in the CDR3. J gave up 4 bases and V 3 bases, and 12 bases lay outside the gene matches. In germline, CDR1 is SNHLY, CDR2 FYNNEI. CDR3 in amino acids: CASSERLAGELFGETQYF. The CDR3 region has the DNA TGTGCCAGCAGTGAGAGACTAGCGGGGGAACTTTTTGGAGAGACCCAGTACTTC.

Regarding this clone: The identical CDR3 is also encoded by other nucleotide sequences in the sample. The chain has TRBV9 and TRBJ2-1; TRBD2 aligns across 14 bases. This CDR3 is 15 amino acids long. CDR1 is SGDLS, CDR2 YYNGEE, per germline. The J segment lost 7 bases and the V segment lost 2 bases, leaving 2 bases of the junction unmatched. The CDR3 here is CASSVGTSGGNEQFF. The CDR3 DNA is TGTGCCAGCAGCGTCGGGACTAGCGGGGGTAATGAGCAGTTCTTC.

This clone was observed a single time. V usage is TRBV6-1 and J usage is TRBJ1-6; maybe TRBD1 (5 bases). The V and J ends lost 11 bases and 5 bases respectively, with 13 bases between them. CDR3 length: 13 residues. Germline V gene lookup returns CDR1 MNHNS and CDR2 SASEGT. This CDR3 is CAGTTDNNSPLHF. Here the CDR3 DNA reads TGTGCCGGTACGACAGACAATAATTCACCCCTCCACTTT.

J is TRBJ1-1 and V is TRBV5-6; D is ambiguous. This CDR3 has 13 residues. Germline values: CDR1 SGHDT, CDR2 YYEEEE. V shed 0 bases and J shed 3 bases, with 6 bases lying between them. The CDR3 is CASSLERYTEAFF. The CDR3 DNA follows: TGTGCCAGCAGCTTGGAGCGTTACACTGAAGCTTTCTTT.

The rearrangement links TRBV9 to TRBJ2-5, with 9 bases fitting TRBD2. The CDR3 length is 15 residues. The germline V gene has CDR1 SGDLS and CDR2 YYNGEE. V dropped 2 bases and J dropped 5; count of bases not matched to a gene: 7. In DNA form, the CDR3 reads TGTGCCAGCAGCGTCCTGAGCGGGGGGTGGGAGACCCAGTACTTC. As protein: CASSVLSGGWETQYF.

CDR3: CASSPSGGSTNTEAFF. The CDR3 DNA follows: TGCGCCAGCAGCCCTTCGGGGGGCTCGACGAACACTGAAGCTTTCTTT. The chain combines TRBV5-1 with TRBJ1-1; a possible D gene is TRBD1 (6 bases). The CDR3 extends over 16 amino acids. V was pared by 4 bases and J by 1 base, with 17 bases between. The germline V gene encodes CDR1 SGHRS and CDR2 YFSETQ. Filled out from reference TRBV5-1 and TRBJ1-1, the complete variable domain reads KAGVTQTPRYLIKTRGQQVTLSCSPISGHRSVSWYQQTPGQGLQFLFEYFSETQRNKGNFPGRFSGRQFSNSRSEMNVSTLELGDSALYLCASSPSGGSTNTEAFFGQGTRLTVV.

V and J are TRBV6-1 and TRBJ2-1; 10 bases line up with TRBD1. Trimming took 4 bases from V and 7 from J; bases not matched to a gene: 1. Germline V CDR1 and CDR2: MNHNS, SASEGT. The CDR3 is made up of 13 amino acids. The CDR3 loop reads CASSVDRGNEQFF. DNA for the CDR3: TGTGCCAGCAGTGTGGACAGGGGGAATGAGCAGTTCTTC.

The sample holds one count of this clone. This chain uses TRBV5-1 with TRBJ1-1; a weak D match, TRBD1 (5 bases). V lost 3 bases, J lost 2 bases, and 11 bases lay in between. This CDR3 is built from 14 residues. Germline-derived CDR1 and CDR2 are SGHRS and YFSETQ. The CDR3 bases are TGCGCCAGCAGCTGGCAGGGCTTAAACACTGAAGCTTTCTTT. The encoded protein is CASSWQGLNTEAFF.

The chain employs TRBV4-1 and TRBJ1-5; D not resolved. Germline lookup yields CDR1 MGHRA and CDR2 YSYEKL. The ends were cut back, 0 bases at V and 0 bases at J, with 12 bases in the middle. The length of the CDR3 is 17 residues. The CDR3 is CASSQEVRTDSNQPQHF. The CDR3 DNA reads as TGCGCCAGCAGCCAAGAAGTTAGGACTGATAGCAATCAGCCCCAGCATTTT.

V is TRBV27 and J is TRBJ1-2; D is ambiguous. Trimming shortened V by 3 bases and J by 2 bases, and 10 bases separated the two germline ends. This CDR3 region has 14 residues. Germline V lookup: CDR1 MNHEY, CDR2 SMNVEV (reference sequence). For the CDR3, the DNA is TGTGCCAGCAGTTTTGAGGGTTCCAACTATGGCTACACCTTC. Translation: CASSFEGSNYGYTF.